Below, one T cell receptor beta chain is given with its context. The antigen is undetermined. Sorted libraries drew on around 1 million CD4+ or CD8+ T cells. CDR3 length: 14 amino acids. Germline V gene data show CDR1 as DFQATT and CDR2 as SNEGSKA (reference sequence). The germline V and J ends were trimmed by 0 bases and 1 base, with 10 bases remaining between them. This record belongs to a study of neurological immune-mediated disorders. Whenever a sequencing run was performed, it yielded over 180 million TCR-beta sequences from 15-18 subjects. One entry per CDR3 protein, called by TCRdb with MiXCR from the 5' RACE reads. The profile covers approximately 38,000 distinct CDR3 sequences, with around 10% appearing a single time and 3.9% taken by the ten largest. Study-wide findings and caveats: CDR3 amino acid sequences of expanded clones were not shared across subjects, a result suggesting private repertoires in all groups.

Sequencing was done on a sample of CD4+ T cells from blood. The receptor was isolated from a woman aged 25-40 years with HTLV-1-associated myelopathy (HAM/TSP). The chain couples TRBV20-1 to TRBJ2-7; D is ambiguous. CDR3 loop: CSARERSVSYEQYF. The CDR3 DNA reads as TGCAGTGCTAGAGAAAGGTCCGTATCCTACGAGCAGTACTTC.